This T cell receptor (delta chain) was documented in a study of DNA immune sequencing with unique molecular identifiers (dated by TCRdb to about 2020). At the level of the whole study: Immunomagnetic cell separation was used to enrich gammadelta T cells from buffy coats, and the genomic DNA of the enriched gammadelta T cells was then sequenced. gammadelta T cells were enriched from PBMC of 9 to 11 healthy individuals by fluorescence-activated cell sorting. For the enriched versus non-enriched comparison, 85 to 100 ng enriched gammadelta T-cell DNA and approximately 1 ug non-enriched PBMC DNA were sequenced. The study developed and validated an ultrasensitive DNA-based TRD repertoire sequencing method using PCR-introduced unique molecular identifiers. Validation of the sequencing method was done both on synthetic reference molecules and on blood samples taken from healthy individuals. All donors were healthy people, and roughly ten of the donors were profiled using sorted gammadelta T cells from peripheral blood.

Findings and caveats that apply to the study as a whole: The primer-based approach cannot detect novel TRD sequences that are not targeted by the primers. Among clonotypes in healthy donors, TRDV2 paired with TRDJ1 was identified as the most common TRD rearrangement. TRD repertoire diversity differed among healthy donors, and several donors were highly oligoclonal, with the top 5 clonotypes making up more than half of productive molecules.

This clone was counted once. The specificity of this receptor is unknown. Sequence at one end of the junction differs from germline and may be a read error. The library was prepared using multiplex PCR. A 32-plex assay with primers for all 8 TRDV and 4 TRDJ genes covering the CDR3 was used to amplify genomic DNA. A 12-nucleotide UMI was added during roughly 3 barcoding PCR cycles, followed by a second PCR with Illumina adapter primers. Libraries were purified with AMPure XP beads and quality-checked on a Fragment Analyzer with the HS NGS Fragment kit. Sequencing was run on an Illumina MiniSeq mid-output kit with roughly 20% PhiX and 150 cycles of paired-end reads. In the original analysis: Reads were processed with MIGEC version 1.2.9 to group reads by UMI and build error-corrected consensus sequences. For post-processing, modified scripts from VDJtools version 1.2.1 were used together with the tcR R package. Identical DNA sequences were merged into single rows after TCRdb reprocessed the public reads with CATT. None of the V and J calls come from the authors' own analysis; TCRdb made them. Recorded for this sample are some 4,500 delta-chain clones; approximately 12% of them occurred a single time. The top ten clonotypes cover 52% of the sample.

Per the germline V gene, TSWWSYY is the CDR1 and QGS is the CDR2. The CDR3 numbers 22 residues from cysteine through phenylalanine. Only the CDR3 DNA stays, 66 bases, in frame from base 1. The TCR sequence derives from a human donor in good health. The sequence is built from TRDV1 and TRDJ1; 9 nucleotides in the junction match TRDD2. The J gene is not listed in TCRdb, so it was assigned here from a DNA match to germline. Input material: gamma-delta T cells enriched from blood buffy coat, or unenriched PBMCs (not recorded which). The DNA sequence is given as TGTGCTCTTGGGGAACACCCTTCCTACGATGGGGAGAGGGTTTGGTACACCGATCAACTCATCTTT. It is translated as CALGEHPSYDGERVWYTDQLIF.